The clone carrying this T cell receptor (beta chain) was found a few times. The antigen is unknown. Germline values: CDR1 LNHDA, CDR2 SQIVND (reference sequence). The V gene lost 7 bases and the J gene lost 2 bases, with 9 bases spanning the gap. The CDR3 runs to 14 residues. This entry is derived from a study of beta chain features in type 1 diabetes. General study points: Shortening that was moderate but significant affected the TCRB CDR3s of Type 1 diabetes patients in all four CD4+ subsets.

Sequenced material consisted of expressed TCRB transcripts (all of the isolated RNA was reverse transcribed). Sequencing used immunoSEQ multiplex PCR; TCRdb keeps in-frame clones, though not all of them. In the table there are some 640,000 clones, 11% to 15% of which are singletons. What was sequenced was naive CD4+ T cells from blood. The TCR was taken from a man aged 18 to 30 with type 1 diabetes. The chain couples TRBV19 to TRBJ2-6; no reliable D call. CDR3: CASTSDTGANVLTF. CDR3 DNA: TGTGCCAGTACCAGCGACACTGGGGCCAACGTCCTGACTTTC.